This is a list of T cell receptor beta chains from one sample in a study of T-cell reconstitution after alpha-beta-depleted transplantation in children. Each CDR3 protein gets one entry after TCRdb re-called the PCR reads with MiXCR. The sample holds about 610,000 distinct CDR3 sequences, over 9.5% seen once. Material: PBMCs from the stem cell graft donor, obtained from the stem cell graft. Receptors originate from a human donor who donated a stem cell graft to a child with acute myeloid leukemia. The CDR3 runs from the conserved cysteine through the conserved F or W. Some rows have no size entry. The others give once, few or many, or a class for an expanded clone.

len	v_gene	abundance	j_gene	CDR3aa
16	TRBV6-2/TRBV6-3	.	TRBJ2-2	CASTTPGGRGTGELFF
16	TRBV20-1	.	TRBJ2-1	CSAVLAGGRKGNEQFF
14	TRBV27	.	TRBJ1-1	CASSSTGAVSEAFF
16	TRBV11-2	.	TRBJ2-5	CASSPTTSGKRETQYF
14	TRBV19	.	TRBJ2-7	CASSTSRATYEQYF
15	TRBV5-1	few	TRBJ2-7	CASSLVPGSTYEQYF
16	TRBV7-9	few	TRBJ2-5	CASSFSGTAGTETQYF
15	TRBV15	few	TRBJ2-1	CATSKAGTPYDEQFF
16	TRBV20-1	many	TRBJ2-1	CSARVSSGNLGNEQFF
15	TRBV30	once	TRBJ1-4	CAWSDQGALNEKLFF
16	TRBV6-2/TRBV6-3	few	TRBJ2-3	CASSYSAGELPDTQYF
14	TRBV12-3/TRBV12-4	few	TRBJ2-3	CASSASGMTDTQYF
14	TRBV29-1	.	TRBJ2-5	CSSRTSGWRETQYF
15	TRBV7-9	few	TRBJ2-7	CASSGADFSSYEQYF
18	TRBV5-1	many	TRBJ2-6	CASSLEGLRRGGANVLTF
12	TRBV6-2/TRBV6-3	few	TRBJ2-2	CASSYGGGELFF
14	TRBV7-3	few	TRBJ2-1	CASSRLGGPSEQFF
14	TRBV7-8	many	TRBJ2-7	CASRDRHSSYEQYF
13	TRBV7-3	few	TRBJ2-7	CASSPRVAGAQYF
16	TRBV20-1	.	TRBJ2-1	CSARLLLAALNNEQFF
15	TRBV20-1	many	TRBJ2-4	CSASGRVLAKNIQYF
17	TRBV12-3/TRBV12-4	many	TRBJ2-7	CASSSPLTGGTDYEQYF
13	TRBV6-5	.	TRBJ1-1	CAGQQGASTEAFF
16	TRBV4-3	.	TRBJ2-1	CASSQDRNLAGNEQFF
17	TRBV3-1	few	TRBJ2-7	CASTPIGTSANSYEQYF
17	TRBV28	many	TRBJ2-1	CASRPVPGLAAHNEQFF
14	TRBV12-3/TRBV12-4	.	TRBJ2-7	CASSPMAGVREQYF
11	TRBV6-1	.	TRBJ2-4	CASIDLNIQYF
15	TRBV29-1	many	TRBJ2-4	CSVKLPGLAGNIQYF
14	TRBV27	few	TRBJ2-3	CASSFYASTDTQYF
15	TRBV20-1	many	TRBJ2-1	CSARAIAGKTHEQFF
12	TRBV29-1	many	TRBJ1-1	CSVDTWDTEAFF
16	TRBV12-3/TRBV12-4	.	TRBJ1-5	CASSLNLGGGGQPQHF
16	TRBV28	few	TRBJ1-4	CASSLRRTGLDEKLFF
13	TRBV20-1	.	TRBJ1-4	CSASDGFNEKLFF
16	TRBV5-1	.	TRBJ2-1	CASSGGPGGSNNEQFF
13	TRBV20-1	few	TRBJ2-2	CSARDGSFGELFF
16	TRBV6-1	.	TRBJ2-1	CASSGATGTSHNEQFF
12	TRBV24-1	.	TRBJ2-2	CATSPLTGELFF
15	TRBV20-1	.	TRBJ1-6	CSAMTGGFYNSPLHF
14	TRBV29-1	many	TRBJ2-5	CSVTDRALWETQYF
15	TRBV2	many	TRBJ2-1	CASGGVRGAFSKQFF
14	TRBV20-1	.	TRBJ2-7	CSAPGQLYSYEQYF
14	TRBV5-5	.	TRBJ2-5	CASSLVQRVETQYF
16	TRBV5-1	many	TRBJ2-2	CASSLPGQANTGELFF
10	TRBV6-5	many	TRBJ2-1	CATGEGEQFF
11	TRBV29-1	few	TRBJ1-1	CSVDEGAEAFF
14	TRBV7-9	many	TRBJ2-7	CASSFSDRGYEQYF
17	TRBV4-2	.	TRBJ1-1	CASSPGPHGSLDTEAFF
16	TRBV12-3/TRBV12-4	once	TRBJ2-3	CASSPVGRASTDTQYF
14	TRBV12-3/TRBV12-4	many	TRBJ2-7	CASSLNSLGYEQYF
14	TRBV6-1	.	TRBJ2-7	CASKNSGLTYEQYF
15	TRBV6-1	many	TRBJ2-1	CASSLAGPVYNEQFF
15	TRBV18	many	TRBJ2-1	CASSWAGAAGDEQFF
15	TRBV20-1	many	TRBJ2-1	CSALGLAGIYNEQFF